The clone carrying this T cell receptor (beta chain) has ten or more counts. As yet, its antigen is unknown. The length of the CDR3 is 17 residues. V was trimmed by 4 bases and J by 5 bases, leaving 21 bases between them. CDR1 is SGHVS and CDR2 is FQNEAQ in the germline V gene. The sample comes from a study of shared clonotypes between healthy human individuals. Broader study findings: Larger estimated richness was generally recorded for naive subsets relative to memory subsets.

Deep-level running was used for the assay. Some clones are missing from TCRdb's copy, which holds only in-frame ones; the method was immunoSEQ multiplex PCR. The sample carries about 1 million clones, about 80% recorded once. Sequenced sample: memory CD4+ T cells sorted from blood. Subset given: CD45RA-negative fraction. This sequence originates from a man younger than 30 in good health. The gene calls are TRBV7-8 and TRBJ2-1, with D perhaps matching TRBD1 (7 bases). The CDR3, as DNA: TGTGCCAGCAGCTCCTACAAAAGACAGGGAGGAGACAATGAGCAGTTCTTC. This encodes CASSSYKRQGGDNEQFF. The whole variable domain, filled in from reference TRBV7-8 and TRBJ2-1, reads GAGVSQSPRYKVAKRGQDVALRCDPISGHVSLFWYQQALGQGPEFLTYFQNEAQLDKSGLPSDRFFAERPEGSVSTLKIQRTQQEDSAVYLCASSSYKRQGGDNEQFFGPGTRLTVL.